These T cell receptor beta chains were read from a single sample in a study of blood T cell repertoires in COVID-19. Only in-frame clones appear in the TCRdb table, and some are missing; sequencing was by immunoSEQ multiplex PCR. This sample has 140,000 or so clones, with 79% found just once. Material for sequencing was peripheral blood. All receptors come from a woman in her 70s with COVID-19, enrolled during active disease. Each CDR3 is given with its conserved first and last residue. Fields, in order: clone size, V gene, J gene, D gene, CDR3 DNA, CDR3 protein. D genes are given only for firm matches. Clone size, where shown, is once, few, many, or a class for clones that have expanded.

>NA|TRBV18|TRBJ2-3|NA
TGTGCCAGCTCACCACGGGACTTCGGATCCACAGATACGCAGTATTTT
CASSPRDFGSTDTQYF
>once|TRBV3-1/TRBV3-2|TRBJ2-3|NA
TGTGCCAGCAGCCAGTGGCTAGGCACAGATACGCAGTATTTT
CASSQWLGTDTQYF
>NA|TRBV10-3|TRBJ1-2|NA
TGTGCCATCAGTGAGAGGTCGGGGTTAGGAGGCTACACCTTC
CAISERSGLGGYTF
>NA|TRBV27|TRBJ1-6|NA
TGTGCCAGCAGTTTTGAGGTCCAAAATTCACCCCTCCACTTT
CASSFEVQNSPLHF
>NA|TRBV25-1|TRBJ2-7|NA
TGTGCCAGCAGTGACACAGGGCGTCTGAAGCAGTACTTC
CASSDTGRLKQYF
>NA|TRBV29-1|TRBJ2-2|TRBD1
TGCAGCGTGGACAGGGGGCTCACCGGGGAGCTGTTTTTT
CSVDRGLTGELFF
>NA|TRBV27|TRBJ1-1|NA
TGTGCCAGCAGTTTAACAGGGTTGAACACTGAAGCTTTCTTT
CASSLTGLNTEAFF
>NA|TRBV2|TRBJ1-5|NA
TGTGCCAGCAGCGGGGGGAAATTTGGACAGCCCCAGCATTTT
CASSGGKFGQPQHF
>NA|TRBV5-1|TRBJ2-3|NA
TGCGCCAGCAGCTTGGTCCCTAGCGTTGGGGATACGCAGTATTTT
CASSLVPSVGDTQYF
>NA|TRBV5-1|TRBJ2-1|NA
TGCGCCAGCGCCTTGGGCGGAAACAATGAGCAGTTCTTC
CASALGGNNEQFF
>NA|TRBV5-1|TRBJ2-7|NA
TGCGCCAGCAGCCCCGGAGGGACGCGCGAGCAGTACTTC
CASSPGGTREQYF
>NA|TRBV4-2|TRBJ1-1|NA
TGTGCCAGCAGCCAATACCGGGCTGAAGCTTTCTTT
CASSQYRAEAFF
>NA|TRBV2|TRBJ1-3|NA
TGTGCCAGCAGCGAAGATAGAGGGCCTGGAAACACCATATATTTT
CASSEDRGPGNTIYF
>NA|TRBV5-8|TRBJ1-4|NA
TGTGCCAGCAGCTTGGGGCCCCAATGGACAGTACCTAATGAAAAACTGTTTTTT
CASSLGPQWTVPNEKLFF
>NA|TRBV6-5|TRBJ1-6|TRBD1
TGTGCCAGCAGTTACCTCGACAGGGGGAATTCACCCCTCCACTTT
CASSYLDRGNSPLHF
>NA|TRBV21-1|TRBJ1-5|NA
TGTGCCAGCAGCAAAGACAGGTCCAATCAGCCCCAGCATTTT
CASSKDRSNQPQHF
>NA|TRBV10-3|TRBJ1-1|NA
TGTGCCATCAGTGGCACTGCCACTGAAGCTTTCTTT
CAISGTATEAFF
>NA|TRBV7-2|TRBJ2-3|NA
TGTGCCAGCAGCCTGGGACTGAGCACAGATACGCAGTATTTT
CASSLGLSTDTQYF
>NA|TRBV27|TRBJ2-7|TRBD2
TGTGCCAGCAGTTTAGAGGGACTAGCGGGTTACGAGCAGTACTTC
CASSLEGLAGYEQYF
>NA|TRBV28|TRBJ2-1|TRBD2
TGTGCCAGCAACCCCTGGGCGACTAGCGGGGGGATTGAGCAGTTCTTC
CASNPWATSGGIEQFF
>NA|TRBV30|TRBJ1-2|NA
TGTGCCTGGACCAAGGACAGAAGCGGCTACACCTTC
CAWTKDRSGYTF
>NA|TRBV6-2/TRBV6-3|TRBJ1-5|NA
TGTGCCAGCAGTTCCCTATCGCGGGACGCGAAGGCAGGAGGCAATCAGCCCCAGCATTTT
CASSSLSRDAKAGGNQPQHF
>NA|TRBV19|TRBJ1-3|NA
TGTGCCAGTAGTATGCCGACTGCCTCTGGAAACACCATATATTTT
CASSMPTASGNTIYF
>NA|TRBV28|TRBJ1-5|NA
TGTGCCACCGGACAGTCGGGCAATCAGCCCCAGCATTTT
CATGQSGNQPQHF
>few|TRBV20-1|TRBJ2-5|TRBD2
TGCAGTGCTAGTGCGAGCCTAGCGGGGGGCCTACAAGAGACCCAGTACTTC
CSASASLAGGLQETQYF
>NA|TRBV6-5|TRBJ1-1|NA
TGTGCCAGCAGACCCCCCGGGACACTTAACACTGAAGCTTTCTTT
CASRPPGTLNTEAFF
>NA|TRBV9|TRBJ1-6|TRBD1
TGTGCCAGCAGCGTGCGACCGGGACAGGGTTCGAATAATTCACCCCTCCACTTT
CASSVRPGQGSNNSPLHF
>NA|TRBV19|TRBJ1-5|TRBD1
TGTGCCAGTAGTATGCTGGACAGGGGTCAGCCCCAGCATTTT
CASSMLDRGQPQHF
>NA|TRBV4-2|TRBJ2-4|TRBD1
TGTGCCAGCAGCCGAGGGGACGGACAGGGGTACAAAAACATTCAGTACTTC
CASSRGDGQGYKNIQYF
>once|TRBV5-4|TRBJ2-5|TRBD2
TGTGCCAGCAGCTCGGGACTAGCGGGGGGGTTGGAGACCCAGTACTTC
CASSSGLAGGLETQYF
>NA|TRBV3-1/TRBV3-2|TRBJ1-1|TRBD1
TGTGCCAGCAGCCAAGAGGGATGGACAGGGTTTGTGGAAGCTTTCTTT
CASSQEGWTGFVEAFF
>NA|TRBV7-2|TRBJ1-3|NA
TGTGCCAGCAGCTTAGGCGGAGGACCGTCCTCTGGAAACACCATATATTTT
CASSLGGGPSSGNTIYF
>NA|TRBV3-1/TRBV3-2|TRBJ1-2|TRBD1
TGTGCCAGCAGCCAACAGGGGGGTGTTGGCTACACCTTC
CASSQQGGVGYTF
>NA|TRBV3-1/TRBV3-2|TRBJ2-7|NA
TGTGCCAGCAGCCAAGATTTGGCCAGCTACGAGCAGTACTTC
CASSQDLASYEQYF
>NA|TRBV5-1|TRBJ2-1|NA
TGCGCCAGCAGCCCGGCAGGGGCCACCTCCTACAATGAGCAGTTCTTC
CASSPAGATSYNEQFF
>once|TRBV28|TRBJ2-3|NA
TGTGCCAGCAGTCTAGTCTCAGATACGCAGTATTTT
CASSLVSDTQYF
>once|TRBV6-2/TRBV6-3|TRBJ2-1|NA
TGTGCCAGCAGTTACGGCTCCGAGGCTAGGCCCTACAATGAGCAGTTCTTC
CASSYGSEARPYNEQFF
>NA|TRBV11-1|TRBJ2-3|NA
TGTGCCAGCAGGAGGTCAGCCAGCACAGATACGCAGTATTTT
CASRRSASTDTQYF
>NA|TRBV6-2/TRBV6-3|TRBJ1-1|NA
TGTGCCAGCAGCCAGACAGGTCGCGGCGCTGAAGCTTTCTTT
CASSQTGRGAEAFF
>NA|TRBV4-1|TRBJ2-5|NA
TGCGCCAGCAGCCAGGAGGGACTGCAAGAGACCCAGTACTTC
CASSQEGLQETQYF
>NA|TRBV15|TRBJ2-5|NA
TGTGCCACCAGTCGAGTCTACCAAGAGACCCAGTACTTC
CATSRVYQETQYF
>NA|TRBV10-3|TRBJ2-2|TRBD1
TGTGCCATCAGGGGACAGGGAAAGCCCCACCGGGAGCTGTTTTTT
CAIRGQGKPHRELFF
>NA|TRBV6-2/TRBV6-3|TRBJ2-3|TRBD2
TGTGCCAGCAGTTACAGAGCGGGGGCTAGCACAGATACGCAATATTTT
CASSYRAGASTDTQYF
>few|TRBV6-1|TRBJ2-7|NA
TGTGCCAGCAGTGCCCCCCTTGCGGCAAGCTCCTACGAGCAGTACTTC
CASSAPLAASSYEQYF
>NA|TRBV30|TRBJ1-4|NA
TGTGCTTGGGGGGACACCAACCAAGGGGAAAAACTGTTTTTT
CAWGDTNQGEKLFF
>few|TRBV27|TRBJ2-1|NA
TGTGCCAGCAGTTTTCTAGCGTCCAATGAGCAGTTCTTC
CASSFLASNEQFF
>NA|TRBV14|TRBJ2-5|NA
TGTGCCAGCAGCCAAGTCCAGGGGAGTGGAGAGCAGTACTTC
CASSQVQGSGEQYF
>NA|TRBV21-1|TRBJ2-5|NA
TGTGCCAGCAGTGGAGCGGGGACCCAAGAGACCCAGTACTTC
CASSGAGTQETQYF
>NA|TRBV12-3/TRBV12-4|TRBJ1-5|TRBD1
TGTGCCAGCAGCTGGACAGGGAGTCAGCCCCAGCATTTT
CASSWTGSQPQHF
>few|TRBV9|TRBJ1-5|NA
TGTGCCAGCAGCCTAGGGGTCGTTCCCGGGCAGCCCCAGCATTTT
CASSLGVVPGQPQHF
>NA|TRBV6-4|TRBJ2-5|NA
TGTGCCAGCCCCCTGGTCGGAGAGACCCAGTACTTC
CASPLVGETQYF
>few|TRBV5-1|TRBJ1-1|NA
TGCGCCAGCAGCTCCCAACCCCCGACCGGGGGGCGGGTTGAAGCTTTCTTT
CASSSQPPTGGRVEAFF
>NA|TRBV5-1|TRBJ2-7|TRBD2
TGCGCCAGCAGCCCCGGACTAGCGGGGCCGATGTCCTACGAGCAGTACTTC
CASSPGLAGPMSYEQYF
>NA|TRBV6-2/TRBV6-3|TRBJ2-5|TRBD2
TGTGCCAGCAGTCCGCTCCGGGAGGCCCAGTACTTC
CASSPLREAQYF
>NA|TRBV4-3|TRBJ1-4|NA
TGCGCCAGCAGCCAAGATGGCAGGCTTAATGAAAAACTGTTTTTT
CASSQDGRLNEKLFF
>NA|TRBV7-2|TRBJ1-6|NA
TGTGCCAGCAGTGACAGCTATTCACCCCTCCACTTT
CASSDSYSPLHF
>NA|TRBV6-1|TRBJ1-3|TRBD1
TGTGCCAGCAGTGAAGTAACAGGGGGAAAGGGCTCTGGAAACACCATATATTTT
CASSEVTGGKGSGNTIYF